This T cell receptor beta chain was identified during a study of Tregs in tolerant kidney transplant recipients. Germline values: CDR1 ENHRY, CDR2 SYGVKD. The CDR3 spans 16 residues. With V trimmed by 3 bases and J by 4 bases, 7 bases remained unmatched. This table comes from immunoSEQ multiplex PCR, and its TCRdb copy is limited to in-frame clones, with some not included. Of some 68,000 clones listed, roughly 89% are singletons. Sequenced material: CD4+ T cells from blood. This TCR was recovered from a human donor in good health. The chain has TRBV10-3 and TRBJ2-1; 9 nucleotides align to TRBD2. CDR3 DNA: TGTGCCATCAGTGATGAAGCGGGAGGAGGGTACAATGAGCAGTTCTTC. Amino acids: CAISDEAGGGYNEQFF.